This T cell receptor beta chain was captured in a study of T cells after yellow fever vaccination. Germline CDR1 reads MDHEN; CDR2 reads SYDVKM. Trimming cost V 3 bases and J 3 bases; bases outside gene matches: 6. CDR3 length: 15 amino acids. Researchers made TCR cDNA using 5'RACE template switching, and this step added a universal primer site and UMIs. TCRdb fed the 5' RACE reads into MiXCR, producing one record per CDR3 protein. The sample has tens of thousands of distinct CDR3 sequences; about 5% are singletons. This sequence joins TRBV28 and TRBJ1-2; 8 bases are a match to TRBD1. Sequenced here: PBMCs, either bulk or a sorted T-cell subset (CD4+, CD8+, memory, or dextramer-sorted; not recorded which), sampled on the day of the yellow fever booster vaccination. This TCR was sampled from a man aged 18-30 years who received the YFV17D yellow fever vaccine. CDR3 sequence: CASSFQGAVYYGYTF. CDR3 coding DNA: TGTGCCAGCAGTTTTCAGGGGGCAGTTTACTATGGCTACACCTTC.